The clone carrying this T cell receptor (beta chain) was counted many times. Its specificity is not known. This record comes from a study of CD8 T cells in ankylosing spondylitis. Overall study findings and caveats: Reportedly, significant enrichment of disease-linked clones occurred in matched ankylosing spondylitis synovial fluid.

The CDR3 sequence is 12 residues long. Germline CDR1 reads ENHRY; CDR2 reads SYGVKD. V lost 8 bases, J lost 1 base, and 8 bases lay in between. TCRdb re-called the 5' RACE reads through MiXCR, storing one row per CDR3 protein. The data hold some 300,000 distinct CDR3 sequences, with less than 25% observed a single time. The sequence derives from a female donor with ankylosing spondylitis or in good health (not recorded which). The rearrangement joins TRBV10-3 to TRBJ1-1; TRBD1 might be the D (6 bases). Sequencing was done on a sample of blood, either unsorted or a sorted T cell fraction (not recorded which). CDR3 nucleotide sequence: TGTGCCATCGGGACACCGAACACTGAAGCTTTCTTT. Protein: CAIGTPNTEAFF.